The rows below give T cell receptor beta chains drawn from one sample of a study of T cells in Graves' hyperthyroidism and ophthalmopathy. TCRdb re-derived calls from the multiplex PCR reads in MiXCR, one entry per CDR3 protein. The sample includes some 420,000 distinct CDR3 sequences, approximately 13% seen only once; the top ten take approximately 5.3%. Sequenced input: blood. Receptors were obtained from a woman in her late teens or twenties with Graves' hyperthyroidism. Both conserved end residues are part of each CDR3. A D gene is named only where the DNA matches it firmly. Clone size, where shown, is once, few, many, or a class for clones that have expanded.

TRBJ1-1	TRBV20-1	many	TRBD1	TGCAGTGCTAGCCAGACAGGGAGCGGAGCTTTCTTT	CSASQTGSGAFF
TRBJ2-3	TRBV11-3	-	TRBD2	TGTGCCAGCAGCTTGGCTAGCGGAGGGTCAGATACGCAGTATTTT	CASSLASGGSDTQYF
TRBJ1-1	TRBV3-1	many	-	TGTGCCAGCAGCCAGGGGTTTGGGACTGAAGCTTTCTTT	CASSQGFGTEAFF
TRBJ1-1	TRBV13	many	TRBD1	TGTGCCAGCAGCTCAGGGGGCCACCGGAACACTGAAGCTTTCTTT	CASSSGGHRNTEAFF
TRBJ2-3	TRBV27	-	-	TGTGCCAGCAGTCCATTTGCCTCTCGCACAGATACGCAGTATTTT	CASSPFASRTDTQYF
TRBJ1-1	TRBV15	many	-	TGTGCCACCAGCAGAGACCGCCTAAACACTGAAGCTTTCTTT	CATSRDRLNTEAFF
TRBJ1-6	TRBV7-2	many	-	TGTGCCAGCAGCCAGATGACAGTTAATTCACCCCTCCACTTT	CASSQMTVNSPLHF
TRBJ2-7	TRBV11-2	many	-	TGTGCCAGCAGCTTAGGCGGCGGGCTCGAGCAGTACTTC	CASSLGGGLEQYF
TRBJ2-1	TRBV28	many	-	TGTGCCAGCAGTCCTCAATGGGCGGGCGGATCCTACAATGAGCAGTTCTTC	CASSPQWAGGSYNEQFF
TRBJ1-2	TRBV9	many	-	TGTGCCAGCAGCGTAGCGGCAGGGTATGGCTACACCTTC	CASSVAAGYGYTF
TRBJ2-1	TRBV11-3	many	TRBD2	TGTGCCAGCGCCGCGAGCGGGATTACCGCTGAGCAGTTCTTC	CASAASGITAEQFF
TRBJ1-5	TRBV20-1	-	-	TGCAGTGCTAGAGAGGCACAGGGAGGTCAGCCCCAGCATTTT	CSAREAQGGQPQHF
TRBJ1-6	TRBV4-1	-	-	TGCGCCAGCAGACTGTCGGGGCCATATAATTCACCCCTCCACTTT	CASRLSGPYNSPLHF
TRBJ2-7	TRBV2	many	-	TGTGCCAGCACGGCAGGGGCTTTTGGCGAGCAGTACTTC	CASTAGAFGEQYF
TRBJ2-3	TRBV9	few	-	TGTGCCAGCAGCGTAGACGGGAAGACAGATACGCAGTATTTT	CASSVDGKTDTQYF
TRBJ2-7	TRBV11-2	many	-	TGTGCCAGCAGCTTAGGATCCATGAGCTCCTACGAGCAGTACTTC	CASSLGSMSSYEQYF
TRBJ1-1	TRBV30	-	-	TGTGCCTGGAGTGTTCCCGGGAGGACTGAAGCTTTCTTT	CAWSVPGRTEAFF
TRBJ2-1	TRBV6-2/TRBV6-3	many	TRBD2	TGTGCCAGCAGTTCCTACTCCGGGACTAGCGGGAGAAGAGGGCATGAGCAGTTCTTC	CASSSYSGTSGRRGHEQFF
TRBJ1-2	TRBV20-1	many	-	TGCAGTGGTAACAGCTATGGCTACACCTTC	CSGNSYGYTF
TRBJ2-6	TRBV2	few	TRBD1	TGTGCCAGCAGTCCAATGACAGGGTCTGGGGCCAACGTCCTGACTTTC	CASSPMTGSGANVLTF
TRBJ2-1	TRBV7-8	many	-	TGTGCCAGCAGCTTCCTCAGGGGATTGAGCTCCTACAATGAGCAGTTCTTC	CASSFLRGLSSYNEQFF
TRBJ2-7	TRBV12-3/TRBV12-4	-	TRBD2	TGTGCCACCAAAAAGACTAGCGGCTACGAGCAGTACTTC	CATKKTSGYEQYF
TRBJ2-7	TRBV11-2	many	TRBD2	TGTGCCAGCAGCTTAGCCAGCGGGAGTCGCGAGCAGTACTTC	CASSLASGSREQYF
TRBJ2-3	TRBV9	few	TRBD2	TGTGCCAGCAGCGTAACTGGCGGGAGGTCTAGCACAGATACGCAGTATTTT	CASSVTGGRSSTDTQYF
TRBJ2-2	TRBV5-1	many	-	TGCGCCAGCAGCTTGTCCAGGGGCGGCACCGGGGAGCTGTTTTTT	CASSLSRGGTGELFF
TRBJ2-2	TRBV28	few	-	TGTGCCAGCAGTCCCCTACTTAGCGCCGGGGAGCTGTTTTTT	CASSPLLSAGELFF
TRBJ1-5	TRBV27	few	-	TGTGCCAGCAGTAAAACAGGGAACCCAACCATACTCAATCAGCCCCAGCATTTT	CASSKTGNPTILNQPQHF
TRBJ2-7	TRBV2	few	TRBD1	TGTGCCAGCAGTTTTCCGGGACAGTCCTTGGGAGCGTACTTC	CASSFPGQSLGAYF
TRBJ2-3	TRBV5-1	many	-	TGCGCCAGCAGCGCGGACAGTAATACGCAGTATTTT	CASSADSNTQYF
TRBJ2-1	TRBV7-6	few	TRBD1	TGTGCCAGCAGCACCGGGACAGGGTCTTGGGAGCAGTTCTTC	CASSTGTGSWEQFF
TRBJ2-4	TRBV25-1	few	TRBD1	TGTGCCAGCAGTGGAGGACAGGGGGCGTCGGACATTCAGTACTTC	CASSGGQGASDIQYF
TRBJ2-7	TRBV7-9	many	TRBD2	TGTGCCAGCAGCCCGATAGCGGGAGCACCTTACGAGCAGTACTTC	CASSPIAGAPYEQYF
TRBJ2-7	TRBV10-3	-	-	TGTGCCATCAGTGTCCGGCCCTCCTACGAGCAGTACTTC	CAISVRPSYEQYF